The T cell receptor beta chain described here comes from a study of shared clonotypes between healthy human individuals. Findings and limits, study-wide: Across subsets, estimated richness was generally greater for naive than for memory populations. Some clonotypes were shared by all four sorted-subset donors, while others were not shared. The non-shared ones had lower generation probabilities than the shared ones.

Clones were sequenced by immunoSEQ multiplex PCR, and TCRdb holds only the in-frame ones, with some missing. The table lists over a million clones, around 97% of them singletons. Germline loops: CDR1 SGDLS, CDR2 YYNGEE. Trimming cost V 0 bases and J 2 bases; bases outside gene matches: 7. This CDR3 region has 17 residues. Concerning this clone: The target antigen is unknown.

The donors were all Caucasian adults (living in Nashville, Tennessee). Splitting of CD4+ cells produced CD45RA+ naive and CD45RA-negative memory subsets. The source of this sequence is a man aged 30-40 years in good health. The specimen sequenced was naive CD4+ T cells sorted from blood. Subset described: CD45RA+ positively selected. V and J are TRBV9 and TRBJ2-1; TRBD2 agrees at 8 bases. Here the CDR3 DNA reads TGTGCCAGCAGCGTAGTGCCTAGCGGGCGAACCTACAATGAGCAGTTCTTC. This encodes CASSVVPSGRTYNEQFF.